Listed here is a single TCR beta chain. The antigen is not known. The data were obtained in a study of cytomegalovirus exposure and HLA in healthy donors. Study-level information: Previous work identified roughly 120 million unique TCR beta sequences from around 180 million T cells. General observations from the study: The study reported that TCR beta sequences accurately predicted HLA-A and HLA-B alleles in most subjects.

Looked up from germline, CDR1 is SGHKS and CDR2 is YYEKEE (reference sequence). The CDR3 spans 11 residues. The V end lost 0 bases, the J end lost 10 bases, and 2 bases lay between the germline ends. The PCR made use of 60 Vbeta and 13 Jbeta primers. Some clones are missing from TCRdb's copy, which holds only in-frame ones; the method was immunoSEQ multiplex PCR. The sample lists some 87,000 clones, nearly 70% occurring once. The gene calls are TRBV5-5 and TRBJ2-6; D is unclear. The sample was PBMCs. This TCR was recovered from a woman aged 45-65 years in good health and CMV-seropositive. This CDR3 is CASSLANVLTF. The CDR3 region has the DNA TGTGCCAGCAGCTTGGCGAACGTCCTGACTTTC.